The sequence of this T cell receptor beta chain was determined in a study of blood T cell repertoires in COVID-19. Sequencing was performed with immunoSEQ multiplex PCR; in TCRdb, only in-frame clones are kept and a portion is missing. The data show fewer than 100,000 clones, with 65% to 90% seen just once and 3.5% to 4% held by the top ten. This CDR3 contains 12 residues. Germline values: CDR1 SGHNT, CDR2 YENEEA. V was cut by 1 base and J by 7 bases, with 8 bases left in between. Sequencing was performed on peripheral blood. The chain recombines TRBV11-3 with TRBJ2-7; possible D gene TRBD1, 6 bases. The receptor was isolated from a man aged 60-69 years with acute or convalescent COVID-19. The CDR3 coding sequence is TGTGCCAGCAGCTTAGGGCAGGGGGAGCAGTACTTC. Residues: CASSLGQGEQYF.